Sequencing of this T cell receptor (beta chain) was carried out in a study of T cells in Graves' hyperthyroidism and ophthalmopathy. Amplified TCR beta CDR3 regions derived from RNA transcripts. The HTBI primer set served for first-round RT-PCR of the TCR CDR3. TCRdb independently ran MiXCR on the multiplex PCR reads; one entry per CDR3 protein. The table lists about 400,000 distinct CDR3 sequences, 14% to 15% of them singletons. A 10 ml volume of fresh peripheral blood provided the PBMCs. Trimming left V 4 bases short and J 3 bases short, with 13 bases between. The CDR3 is 14 amino acids. Germline CDR1 is SNHLY and CDR2 is FYNNEI. This clonotype was counted at least ten times. Antigen: not known. Study-wide results and caveats: Most expanded thyroid clonotypes above 0.001 recurred in blood.

This TCR derives from a man aged 18 to 35 with Graves' ophthalmopathy. Sequenced: blood. The chain links TRBV2 to TRBJ2-7; D uncertain. The CDR3 DNA follows: TGTGCCAGCAGTGGGACGGAGCCCCTCTACGAGCAGTACTTC. Its protein product is CASSGTEPLYEQYF.